This T cell receptor beta chain comes out of a study of T cell repertoires in cytomegalovirus infection. Overall study context: CMV infection and matching HLA type were both indicated by public TCR beta signatures.

Germline lookup yields CDR1 LNHDA and CDR2 SQIVND (reference sequence). The CDR3 loop spans 18 amino acids. Trimming at V came to 5 bases and at J to 3 bases, leaving 13 bases not matched to a gene. MiXCR was run by TCRdb on the reads, yielding one entry per CDR3 protein. The table has approximately 770,000 distinct CDR3 sequences, almost 30% seen once. In this sample, this clonotype turned up a few times. Its target is not known. Study results and limitations: Clonotype analysis showed dominance of the ex vivo response by HLA-C-restricted CMV-specific TCR beta clonotypes. The study identified carriers of CMV plus the relevant HLA from cumulative public TCR beta family frequency.

V is TRBV19 and J is TRBJ1-2; 12 nucleotides match TRBD1. This sample comprised cultured CD8+ T cells from PBMCs, obtained from culture after CMV antigen stimulation. This receptor was taken from a human donor in good health (CMV status not recorded). Some clones in this sample may be carry-over from other donors' samples. The CDR3 loop is CASSAPAGTGGKDYGYTF. The CDR3 nucleotides are TGTGCCAGTAGTGCACCCGCCGGGACAGGGGGCAAAGACTATGGCTACACCTTC.